This is a list of T cell receptor beta chains from one sample in a study of T-cell memory formation after mild COVID-19. TCRdb processed the 5' RACE reads anew with MiXCR; each CDR3 protein has one entry. The sample gives about 560,000 distinct CDR3 sequences, roughly 18% of which show up once; 9.5% to 15% is in the top ten. Sequencing was carried out using PBMCs or a T cell subset sorted from them (not recorded which). The receptors come from an adult woman who had mild COVID-19 (a few samples of this study predate the infection). Cell type and time point are not known. Both conserved end residues are part of each CDR3. The order of the fields is CDR3 protein, J gene, V gene, D gene. A D gene is named only where the DNA matches it firmly.

CASSLGSNTNEQFF	TRBJ2-1	TRBV7-9	.
CASRHTPGTSGYEQYF	TRBJ2-7	TRBV4-1	TRBD2
CATRGEGRANYGYTF	TRBJ1-2	TRBV15	.
CASTDRGSRKLGEQFF	TRBJ2-1	TRBV7-9	.
CASSQSIRGETQYF	TRBJ2-5	TRBV16	.
CASSPGATEPYNEQFF	TRBJ2-1	TRBV4-2	.
CASSRSAASETQYF	TRBJ2-5	TRBV18	.
CSARQGLQTGAGELFF	TRBJ2-2	TRBV20-1	.
CASRGQAGYYNEQFF	TRBJ2-1	TRBV2	.
CASSFLFTDTQYF	TRBJ2-3	TRBV7-2	.
CASSLGYLGQGAIDEQYF	TRBJ2-7	TRBV12-3/TRBV12-4	TRBD1
CASSVGGRGELFF	TRBJ2-2	TRBV9	.
CSVKSGVDTEAFF	TRBJ1-1	TRBV29-1	.
CASSLIQGASGANVLTF	TRBJ2-6	TRBV27	TRBD1
CASSLTGVADTEAFF	TRBJ1-1	TRBV7-2	TRBD1
CASTLTGGDKETQYF	TRBJ2-5	TRBV11-2	TRBD1
CASSVGEWGYGYTF	TRBJ1-2	TRBV6-1	.
CASSLRGTKETQYF	TRBJ2-5	TRBV5-4	.
CAISELGSEWQPQHF	TRBJ1-5	TRBV10-3	.
CASSSPAQTGSYEQYF	TRBJ2-7	TRBV7-9	.
CASSRASGGSEQFF	TRBJ2-1	TRBV4-1	TRBD2
CASGRVSYEQYF	TRBJ2-7	TRBV2	.
CASTPPQGQGSYNEQFF	TRBJ2-1	TRBV6-5	TRBD1
CASSQDLGRQYF	TRBJ2-7	TRBV4-3	.
CASTPQGRYTGELFF	TRBJ2-2	TRBV21-1	.
CASSRGQHHPYEQYF	TRBJ2-7	TRBV13	TRBD1
CSFRRQKGYEQYF	TRBJ2-7	TRBV29-1	.
CASRTRGSYEQYF	TRBJ2-7	TRBV7-8	.
CAWSVAWESYEQYF	TRBJ2-7	TRBV30	.
CASSQEAGSGAVIQYF	TRBJ2-4	TRBV4-1	.
CSAAPGGGLNYGYTF	TRBJ1-2	TRBV20-1	.
CASSTLPGNNEQFF	TRBJ2-1	TRBV5-5	.
CSVLGQGPNEKLFF	TRBJ1-4	TRBV29-1	TRBD1
CASSKQPPRGHVEAFF	TRBJ1-1	TRBV27	TRBD1
CASSLVAGGYGYTF	TRBJ1-2	TRBV5-6	.
CASRRQGGNTEAFF	TRBJ1-1	TRBV6-1	TRBD1
CASSLEVQDTQYF	TRBJ2-3	TRBV5-1	.